The 16 T cell receptor beta chains below come from one sample, sequenced in a study of T cell responses to AZD1222 COVID-19 vaccine. Clones were sequenced by immunoSEQ multiplex PCR, and TCRdb holds only the in-frame ones, with some missing. In the table there are 120,000 or so clones, more than 70% of which are singletons. The material sequenced was peripheral blood, taken 28 days after the second AZD1222 dose. These receptors were obtained from an adult who received the AZD1222 COVID-19 vaccine.

This rearrangement joins TRBV3-1 (or the pseudogene TRBV3-2) to TRBJ1-1, with D hard to call. V was cut by 4 bases and J by 2 bases, with 8 bases left in between. The CDR3 runs 13 residues. The V gene's germline CDR1 is LGHDT and CDR2 YNNKEL (reference sequence). CDR3: CASSRTVNTEAFF. The DNA for the CDR3 is TGTGCCAGCAGCCGGACCGTAAACACTGAAGCTTTCTTT.

The rearrangement links TRBV28 to TRBJ2-5, with a possible D match to TRBD1 (5 bases). The CDR3 contains 12 residues. The germline V gene encodes CDR1 MDHEN and CDR2 SYDVKM. V was pared by 7 bases and J by 5 bases, with 11 bases between. CDR3 sequence (DNA): TGTGCCAGCACCGCGGCAGGGGAGACCCAGTACTTC. Translation: CASTAAGETQYF.

The chain recombines TRBV11-2 with TRBJ2-7; no clear D gene. V was shortened by 2 bases and J by 4 bases, with 12 bases between the two germline ends. The CDR3 consists of 14 residues. Germline V CDR1 and CDR2: SGHAT, FQNNGV. CDR3 in DNA: TGTGCCAGCAGCTTAATGGAGATGGGGTACGAGCAGTACTTC. Amino acid sequence: CASSLMEMGYEQYF.

The CDR3 nucleotides read TGTGCCAGTACGACTAGCGGGGGTACCGGGGAGCTGTTTTTT. Translation: CASTTSGGTGELFF. V usage is TRBV2 and J usage is TRBJ2-2, with 12 bases lining up with TRBD2. Germline CDR1 reads SNHLY; CDR2 reads FYNNEI. V dropped 9 bases and J dropped 5; count of bases not matched to a gene: 4. The CDR3 totals 14 residues.

The CDR3 nucleotides read TGCGCCAGCAGCTTGGGGGGTGTGGGACAGACTAACACTGAAGCTTTCTTT. Protein: CASSLGGVGQTNTEAFF. The rearrangement links TRBV5-1 to TRBJ1-1, with TRBD1 identical over 7 bases. The V gene's germline CDR1 is SGHRS and CDR2 YFSETQ. CDR3 size: 17 residues. Losses at the gene ends were 0 bases for V and 2 bases for J; bases not matched to a gene: 10.

V usage is TRBV7-2 and J usage is TRBJ1-1; 7 bases are a match to TRBD1. The J segment lost 6 bases and the V segment lost 7 bases, leaving 11 bases of the junction unmatched. Per the germline V gene, CDR1 is SGHTA and CDR2 is FQGNSA. The CDR3 extends over 14 amino acids. In nucleotides, the CDR3 is TGTGCCAGCACCAGGGACAGACGAACGGCTGAAGCTTTCTTT. Protein: CASTRDRRTAEAFF.

The chain has TRBV29-1 and TRBJ1-1; weak D call: TRBD1 (6 bases). The CDR3 has 15 residues. V lost 1 base, J lost 0 bases, and 12 bases lay in between. Per germline, CDR1 SQVTM and CDR2 ANQGSEA. This CDR3 is CSVEGPAGVNTEAFF. CDR3 DNA sequence: TGCAGCGTTGAAGGGCCTGCAGGGGTGAACACTGAAGCTTTCTTT.

The CDR3, as DNA: TGTGCCAGCAGCTTAGCCACAGGGGGCGGTTATTCACCCCTCCACTTT. It specifies CASSLATGGGYSPLHF. The V and J genes are TRBV7-6 and TRBJ1-6; 9 bases match TRBD1. The CDR3 loop spans 16 amino acids. The junction had 5 bases not matched to a gene; V was cut back by 0 bases and J by 8 bases. Per germline, CDR1 SGHVS and CDR2 FNYEAQ.

Remarks on this clone: This specimen includes other DNA sequences encoding the same CDR3. This chain links TRBV24-1 with TRBJ1-5, with D possibly TRBD1 on 5 matching bases. The CDR3 loop spans 13 amino acids. Germline V gene sequence: CDR1 KGHDR, CDR2 SFDVKD. V was shortened by 5 bases and J by 7 bases, with 11 bases between the two germline ends. CDR3 region: CATSVGWDQPQHF. The CDR3 coding sequence is TGTGCCACCAGTGTGGGGTGGGACCAGCCCCAGCATTTT.

This clone was seen only a few times. This chain joins TRBV4-3 and TRBJ2-2; the match to TRBD2 covers 15 bases. The junction had 13 bases not matched to a gene; V was cut back by 2 bases and J by 6 bases. This CDR3 has 20 amino acids. CDR1 LGHNA and CDR2 YSLEER come from the germline V gene. The CDR3 sequence is CASSQKPGLAGGRRAGELFF. CDR3 sequence (DNA): TGCGCCAGCAGCCAAAAACCGGGACTAGCGGGGGGTCGTCGCGCCGGGGAGCTGTTTTTT.

As regards this clone: The junction shows a germline mismatch at one end, possibly a read error. V gene TRBV18 combines with J gene TRBJ1-1; no clear D gene. CDR3 length: 13 amino acids. Germline V gives CDR1 KGHSH, CDR2 LQKENI. The CDR3 DNA is TGTGCCAGCTCACCAACTCTCTGGACTGAAGTTTTCTTT. It is translated as CASSPTLWTEVFF.

The V and J genes are TRBV7-2 and TRBJ2-1; 10 bases map to TRBD1. Per the germline V gene, CDR1 is SGHTA and CDR2 is FQGNSA. V dropped 1 base and J dropped 9; count of bases not matched to a gene: 6. This CDR3 spans 15 amino acids. CDR3 in amino acids: CASSLEVTGGGEQFF. CDR3 sequence (DNA): TGTGCCAGCAGCTTAGAGGTGACAGGGGGCGGTGAGCAGTTCTTC.

This CDR3 reads CASSPGTSGYSYEQYF. Written as DNA, the CDR3 is TGTGCCAGCAGCCCGGGGACTAGCGGATACTCCTACGAGCAGTACTTC. The chain carries TRBV7-9 and TRBJ2-7; 11 nucleotides agree with TRBD2. The V gene end was trimmed by 5 bases and the J gene end by 0 bases; junction bases not matched to a gene: 6. The CDR3 length is 16 residues. The germline gives CDR1 SEHNR, CDR2 FQNEAQ (reference sequence). Full variable domain (rest looked up from reference TRBV7-9 and TRBJ2-7): DTGVSQNPRHKITKRGQNVTFRCDPISEHNRLYWYRQTLGQGPEFLTYFQNEAQLEKSRLLSDRFSAERPKGSFSTLEIQRTEQGDSAMYLCASSPGTSGYSYEQYFGPGTRLTVT.

The rearrangement joins TRBV30 to TRBJ2-5; D is unclear. V was trimmed by 3 bases and J by 5 bases, leaving 7 bases between them. CDR1 is GTSNPN, CDR2 SVGIG, per germline (reference sequence). The CDR3 extends over 11 amino acids. CDR3 coding DNA: TGTGCCTGGAGGACTGAGGAGACCCAGTACTTC. Protein product: CAWRTEETQYF.

The chain couples TRBV5-1 to TRBJ2-1; perhaps D is TRBD1 or TRBD2 (6 bases each). The CDR3 is made up of 13 amino acids. Trimming removed 1 base at V and 9 bases at J, with 11 bases between. In germline, CDR1 is SGHRS, CDR2 YFSETQ. The CDR3 is CASSLMGGSEQFF. Here the CDR3 DNA reads TGCGCCAGCAGCTTGATGGGGGGCAGTGAGCAGTTCTTC. The full variable domain, completed using reference TRBV5-1 and TRBJ2-1, is KAGVTQTPRYLIKTRGQQVTLSCSPISGHRSVSWYQQTPGQGLQFLFEYFSETQRNKGNFPGRFSGRQFSNSRSEMNVSTLELGDSALYLCASSLMGGSEQFFGPGTRLTVL.

The rearrangement links TRBV7-9 to TRBJ2-5; TRBD1 agrees at 10 bases. The CDR3 covers 16 residues. The V gene end was trimmed by 8 bases and the J gene end by 4 bases; junction bases not matched to a gene: 13. CDR1 is SEHNR, CDR2 FQNEAQ, per germline (reference sequence). The CDR3 reads CASVPIAGTGVETQYF. Here the CDR3 DNA reads TGTGCCAGCGTTCCGATCGCCGGGACAGGGGTAGAGACCCAGTACTTC. Full variable domain (outside the CDR3, taken from reference TRBV7-9 and TRBJ2-5): DTGVSQNPRHKITKRGQNVTFRCDPISEHNRLYWYRQTLGQGPEFLTYFQNEAQLEKSRLLSDRFSAERPKGSFSTLEIQRTEQGDSAMYLCASVPIAGTGVETQYFGPGTRLLVL.